Below, 21 T cell receptor beta chains from the same sample are listed, as sequenced in a study of blood T cell repertoires in COVID-19. Profiling relied on immunoSEQ multiplex PCR, and the TCRdb table lists in-frame clones only, not all of them. The sample shows some 54,000 clones, roughly 80% of them seen only once. Material for sequencing was peripheral blood. All receptors come from an older woman with acute or convalescent COVID-19.

This rearrangement joins TRBV2 to TRBJ2-1; TRBD2 aligns across 9 bases. The V segment lost 1 base and the J segment 6 bases; nucleotides outside the gene matches: 7. The germline V gene has CDR1 SNHLY and CDR2 FYNNEI. The CDR3 length is 16 residues. DNA for the CDR3: TGTGCCAGCAGTGAAGTTAGCGGGAGCGGAGCCAATGAGCAGTTCTTC. It specifies CASSEVSGSGANEQFF.

The CDR3 sequence: CASSQPGTGNSPLHF. Written as DNA, the CDR3 is TGTGCCAGCAGCCAACCCGGGACAGGGAATTCACCCCTCCACTTT. The chain combines TRBV4-2 with TRBJ1-6; 9 bases agree with TRBD1. J gave up 7 bases and V 2 bases, and 3 bases lay outside the gene matches. Germline lookup yields CDR1 LGHNA and CDR2 YNFKEQ. The CDR3 runs to 15 residues.

The V and J genes are TRBV27 and TRBJ1-3; no reliable D call. V was clipped by 6 bases and J by 2 bases, with 8 bases between them. The CDR3 runs 13 residues. CDR1 and CDR2 from the germline V gene are MNHEY and SMNVEV (reference sequence). In DNA, the CDR3 is TGTGCCAGCAGCCCCCTCGCTGGAAACACCATATATTTT. Its protein product is CASSPLAGNTIYF.

This clone was counted a few times. The chain combines TRBV27 with TRBJ2-7; D unresolved. The V end lost 6 bases, the J end lost 3 bases, and 18 bases lay between the germline ends. The germline gives CDR1 MNHEY, CDR2 SMNVEV (reference sequence). This CDR3 spans 15 amino acids. The CDR3 loop is CASSLRSLGVYEQYF. CDR3 bases: TGTGCCAGCAGCCTCAGGTCGCTTGGTGTCTACGAGCAGTACTTC.

CDR3 protein: CASSFQAGGTYNEQFF. The CDR3 nucleotides read TGTGCCAGCAGCTTTCAAGCGGGGGGGACCTACAATGAGCAGTTCTTC. The V call is TRBV7-3, the J call TRBJ2-1, with 10 bases fitting TRBD2. The CDR3 has 16 amino acids. The V gene end was trimmed by 3 bases and the J gene end by 2 bases; junction bases not matched to a gene: 4. Germline values: CDR1 SGHTA, CDR2 FQGTGA.

The chain joins TRBV5-1 to TRBJ2-7, with 11 bases aligning to TRBD2. With V trimmed by 3 bases and J by 0 bases, 8 bases remained unmatched. Per germline, CDR1 SGHRS and CDR2 YFSETQ. This CDR3 region has 17 residues. The CDR3 nucleotides read TGCGCCAGCAGCTCTATCGTTACTAGCGGGAGCTCCTACGAGCAGTACTTC. Its translation is CASSSIVTSGSSYEQYF.

The chain links TRBV11-2 to TRBJ1-3; possible D gene TRBD1, 6 bases. Germline CDR1 and CDR2: SGHAT and FQNNGV. V dropped 0 bases and J dropped 4 bases, with 10 bases sitting between them. The CDR3 is made up of 15 amino acids. The CDR3 spells CASSLDTGLGNTIYF. CDR3 coding DNA: TGTGCCAGCAGCTTAGATACAGGGCTCGGAAACACCATATATTTT.

The rearrangement uses TRBV3-1 (or the pseudogene TRBV3-2) and TRBJ2-1; 10 positions agree with TRBD2. The junction had 9 bases not matched to a gene; V was cut back by 5 bases and J by 8 bases. Germline CDR1 LGHDT, CDR2 YNNKEL (reference sequence). CDR3 length equals 15 residues. CDR3 DNA sequence: TGTGCCAGCAGCTACGAGCGGGGGGGCTTACATGAGCAGTTCTTC. Amino acids: CASSYERGGLHEQFF.

The chain recombines TRBV19 with TRBJ2-3, with D maybe TRBD2 (6 bases). Deletions cut 6 bases from V and 3 bases from J, with 10 bases between. The CDR3 consists of 13 residues. The germline CDR1 and CDR2 sequences are LNHDA and SQIVND (reference sequence). This CDR3 reads CASSGSQTDTQYF. In DNA form, the CDR3 reads TGTGCCAGTAGCGGGAGTCAGACAGATACGCAGTATTTT.

The V gene is TRBV5-1, the J gene TRBJ1-4, with no clear D. V lost 0 bases and J lost 8, with 8 bases in between. The CDR3 length is 13 residues. Germline V lookup: CDR1 SGHRS, CDR2 YFSETQ. The CDR3, as DNA: TGCGCCAGCAGCTTGGATTTTGCGGAAAAACTGTTTTTT. Protein product: CASSLDFAEKLFF.

The chain carries TRBV18 and TRBJ2-4; 12 bases map to TRBD2. The CDR3 is made up of 15 amino acids. The trim removed 2 bases at V and 6 bases at J, leaving 2 bases unmatched. Germline lookup yields CDR1 KGHSH and CDR2 LQKENI. The CDR3 protein is CASSPSSGRANIQYF. In DNA, the CDR3 is TGTGCCAGCTCACCATCTAGCGGGAGGGCAAACATTCAGTACTTC.

V gene TRBV19 combines with J gene TRBJ2-2; no definite D call. The CDR3 consists of 14 residues. CDR1 is LNHDA and CDR2 is SQIVND in the germline V gene (reference sequence). Trimming pared 5 bases from V and 1 base from J, leaving 8 bases between. The CDR3 region has the DNA TGTGCCAGTAGTGGAGCTAGGAACACCGGGGAGCTGTTTTTT. This encodes CASSGARNTGELFF.

V gene TRBV11-2 combines with J gene TRBJ2-1; D is perhaps TRBD2 (6 bases). The CDR3 extends over 14 amino acids. From germline, CDR1 is SGHAT and CDR2 FQNNGV. V lost 1 base and J 6 bases, leaving 10 bases between the germline ends. The CDR3 nucleotides are TGTGCCAGCAGCTTAGGGGCTAGCGCCAATGAGCAGTTCTTC. Translated, it gives CASSLGASANEQFF.

This clone has just one count. The chain's CDR3 is CASSLFTGANTGELFF. The CDR3 DNA reads as TGTGCCAGCAGCTTATTTACAGGGGCGAACACCGGGGAGCTGTTTTTT. The chain recombines TRBV7-9 with TRBJ2-2, with 7 bases aligning to TRBD1. The CDR3 has 16 residues. Per germline, CDR1 SEHNR and CDR2 FQNEAQ (reference sequence). Trimming took 2 bases from V and 0 from J; bases not matched to a gene: 3. The full variable domain, with the rest looked up from reference TRBV7-9 and TRBJ2-2, is DTGVSQNPRHKITKRGQNVTFRCDPISEHNRLYWYRQTLGQGPEFLTYFQNEAQLEKSRLLSDRFSAERPKGSFSTLEIQRTEQGDSAMYLCASSLFTGANTGELFFGEGSRLTVL.

This clone was observed a handful of times. The chain joins TRBV2 to TRBJ2-2; tentatively, D is TRBD2 (6 bases). The CDR3 length is 11 residues. Germline loops: CDR1 SNHLY, CDR2 FYNNEI. Between the trimmed V and J ends, which lost 11 bases and 7 bases, there was a span of 11 bases. The CDR3 coding sequence is TGTGCCGGGAGGTTCGTCGGGGAGCTGTTTTTT. As protein: CAGRFVGELFF.

The chain couples TRBV4-1 to TRBJ1-2; TRBD1 matches 9 bases. CDR3 size: 15 residues. CDR1 is MGHRA, CDR2 YSYEKL, per germline. J gave up 5 bases and V 1 base, and 5 bases lay outside the gene matches. The CDR3 nucleotides read TGCGCCAGCAGCCAAGTGGACAGGGGAGGTTATGGCTACACCTTC. This encodes CASSQVDRGGYGYTF.

This clone was observed once. The V gene is TRBV15, the J gene TRBJ2-7; 13 nucleotides match TRBD2. This CDR3 spans 14 amino acids. CDR1 is LNHNV and CDR2 is YYDKDF in the germline V gene (reference sequence). The junction had 5 bases not matched to a gene; V was cut back by 6 bases and J by 6 bases. The CDR3 here is CATSTGLAGTEQYF. The CDR3 bases are TGTGCCACCAGTACGGGACTAGCGGGAACCGAGCAGTACTTC.

The chain recombines TRBV27 with TRBJ2-7, with 7 nucleotides matching TRBD2. Germline V gives CDR1 MNHEY, CDR2 SMNVEV (reference sequence). The CDR3 has 15 amino acids. Trimming took 5 bases from V and 0 from J; bases not matched to a gene: 7. Written as DNA, the CDR3 is TGTGCCAGCAGTATGAGCGGGATGAGCTCCTACGAGCAGTACTTC. Protein: CASSMSGMSSYEQYF.

This chain joins TRBV6-5 and TRBJ1-1; possibly TRBD1 for D (5 bases). V was cut by 6 bases and J by 5 bases, with 13 bases left in between. The germline CDR1 and CDR2 sequences are MNHEY and SVGAGI. This CDR3 comprises 13 residues. The CDR3 loop reads CASRKNRYTEAFF. CDR3 in DNA: TGTGCCAGCAGGAAGAACAGGTATACTGAAGCTTTCTTT.

This chain joins TRBV4-1 and TRBJ2-1; 7 positions match TRBD1. V shed 2 bases, J shed 0 bases, and the junction held 4 bases outside the gene matches. The CDR3 sequence is 16 residues long. CDR1 MGHRA and CDR2 YSYEKL come from the germline V gene. In DNA form, the CDR3 reads TGCGCCAGCAGCCAATTGACAGGGAGCTCCTACAATGAGCAGTTCTTC. Encoded protein: CASSQLTGSSYNEQFF.

V and J are TRBV6-8 and TRBJ2-6; D is possibly TRBD2 (5 bases). This CDR3 is built from 19 residues. Germline loops: CDR1 MNHGY, CDR2 SAAAGT. Trimming took 3 bases from V and 0 from J, leaving 18 bases between them. In DNA, the CDR3 is TGTGCCAGCAGTTATGGCCCGGGGAAAGGGTGCTCTGGGGCCAACGTCCTGACTTTC. It translates to CASSYGPGKGCSGANVLTF.